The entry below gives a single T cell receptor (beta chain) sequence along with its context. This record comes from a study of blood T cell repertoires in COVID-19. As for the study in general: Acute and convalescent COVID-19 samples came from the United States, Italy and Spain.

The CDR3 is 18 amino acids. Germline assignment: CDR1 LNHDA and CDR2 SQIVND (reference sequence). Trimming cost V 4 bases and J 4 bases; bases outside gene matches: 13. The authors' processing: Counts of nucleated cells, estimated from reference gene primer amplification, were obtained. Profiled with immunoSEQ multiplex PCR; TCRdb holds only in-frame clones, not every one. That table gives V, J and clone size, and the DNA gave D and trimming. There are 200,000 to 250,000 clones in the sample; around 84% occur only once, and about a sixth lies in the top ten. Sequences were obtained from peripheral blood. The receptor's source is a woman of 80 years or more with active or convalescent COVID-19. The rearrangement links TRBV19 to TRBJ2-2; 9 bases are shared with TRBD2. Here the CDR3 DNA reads TGTGCCAGTAGTACCCTAGAGCGGGGGGTCGAGAGCACCGGGGAGCTGTTTTTT. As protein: CASSTLERGVESTGELFF. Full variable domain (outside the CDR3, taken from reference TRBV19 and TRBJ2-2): DGGITQSPKYLFRKEGQNVTLSCEQNLNHDAMYWYRQDPGQGLRLIYYSQIVNDFQKGDIAEGYSVSREKKESFPLTVTSAQKNPTAFYLCASSTLERGVESTGELFFGEGSRLTVL.